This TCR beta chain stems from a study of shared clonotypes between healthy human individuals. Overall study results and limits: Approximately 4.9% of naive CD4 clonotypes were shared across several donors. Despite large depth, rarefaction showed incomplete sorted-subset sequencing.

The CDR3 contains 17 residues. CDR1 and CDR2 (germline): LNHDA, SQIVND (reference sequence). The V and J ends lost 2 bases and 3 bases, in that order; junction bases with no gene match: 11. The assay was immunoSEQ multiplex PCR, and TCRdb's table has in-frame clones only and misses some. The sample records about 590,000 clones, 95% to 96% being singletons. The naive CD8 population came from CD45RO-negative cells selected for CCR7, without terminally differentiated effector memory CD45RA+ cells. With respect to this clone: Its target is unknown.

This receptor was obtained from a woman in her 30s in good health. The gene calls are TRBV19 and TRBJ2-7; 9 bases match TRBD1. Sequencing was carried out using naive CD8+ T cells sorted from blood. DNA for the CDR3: TGTGCCAGTAGTATAAATCCCTCCGGGACAGGGAACTACGAGCAGTACTTC. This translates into CASSINPSGTGNYEQYF.